The entry below gives a single T cell receptor (beta chain) sequence along with its context. Its matching antigen is unknown. Primers: 60 Vbeta forward and 13 Jbeta reverse. Assay used: immunoSEQ multiplex PCR; TCRdb lists only in-frame clones, some missing. In the table there are under 140,000 clones, about three quarters of which are singletons. This record comes from a study of cytomegalovirus exposure and HLA in healthy donors. General study results and limits: 87-base-pair reads could not separate some V segments, including TRBV6-2 and TRBV6-3.

The V end lost 1 base, the J end lost 1 base, and 5 bases lay between the germline ends. Germline V gene lookup returns CDR1 SGHNT and CDR2 YYREEE (reference sequence). CDR3 length: 14 amino acids. The sequencing input was PBMCs. The sequence was collected from an older woman in good health and CMV-seropositive. V gene TRBV5-4 combines with J gene TRBJ1-4, with D perhaps TRBD1 (5 bases). The CDR3, as DNA: TGTGCCAGCAGCTTGACAGGAACTAATGAAAAACTGTTTTTT. This sequence encodes CASSLTGTNEKLFF. Full variable domain (remainder filled in from reference TRBV5-4 and TRBJ1-4): ETGVTQSPTHLIKTRGQQVTLRCSSQSGHNTVSWYQQALGQGPQFIFQYYREEENGRGNFPPRFSGLQFPNYSSELNVNALELDDSALYLCASSLTGTNEKLFFGSGTQLSVL.